This entry concerns a single T cell receptor (beta chain). This specimen belongs to a study of blood T cell repertoires in COVID-19. Study-wide context: PBMCs, B-cell-depleted T cells, or T cells were the source of the cDNA or gDNA that made up the material.

The assay was immunoSEQ multiplex PCR, and TCRdb's table has in-frame clones only and misses some. There are about 130,000 clones in the sample; about four fifths occur only once, and approximately 18% lies in the top ten. One Seattle source followed patients from active infection through their disease course. V lost 6 bases, J lost 5 bases, and 20 bases lay in between. Germline V gene sequence: CDR1 MNHEY, CDR2 SVGEGT. The CDR3 runs to 16 residues. This receptor was obtained from a man younger than 45 with COVID-19, enrolled during active disease. The rearrangement links TRBV6-2 or TRBV6-3 to TRBJ2-1; TRBD2 is a possible D gene (6 bases). The sequencing input was peripheral blood. The chain's CDR3 is CASSYSGEVGHNEQFF. The CDR3 region has the DNA TGTGCCAGCAGCTATTCTGGGGAGGTCGGTCACAATGAGCAGTTCTTC.